The entry below describes one T cell receptor beta chain. This sample is drawn from a study of CD8 T cells in ankylosing spondylitis. Per germline, CDR1 MNHNS and CDR2 SASEGT. V was pared by 6 bases and J by 4 bases, with 8 bases of the junction left unmatched. This CDR3 spans 16 amino acids. TCRdb re-analysed the 5' RACE reads in MiXCR, keeping a single row per CDR3 protein. The repertoire holds about 150,000 distinct CDR3 sequences, with 40% to 50% as singletons. The TCR originated in a male donor with ankylosing spondylitis. The genes are TRBV6-1 and TRBJ1-6, with 8 bases aligning to TRBD1. Source material: synovial fluid, either unsorted or a sorted T cell fraction (not recorded which). For the CDR3, the DNA is TGTGCCAGCAGCCAGGGACAGGAGCATTATAATTCACCCCTCCACTTT. It specifies CASSQGQEHYNSPLHF.